Sequencing of this T cell receptor (beta chain) was carried out in a study of blood T cell repertoires in COVID-19. Across the whole study: COVID-19 samples from acute and convalescent phases originated in the United States, Italy and Spain. From T cells, B-cell-depleted T cells, or PBMCs came the material, which was cDNA or gDNA.

This clone was counted ten times or more. The CDR3 is 15 amino acids. J gave up 1 base and V 5 bases, and 7 bases lay outside the gene matches. Looked up from germline, CDR1 is LGHDT and CDR2 is YNNKEL (reference sequence). As originally analysed: Amplified reference gene primers provided the basis for estimating nucleated cell counts. Here immunoSEQ multiplex PCR was the method, and the copy in TCRdb shows in-frame clones only, minus some. Clonal size and the V and J genes are those of that table, whereas D and trimming came from the DNA. The profile shows about 300,000 clones, around four fifths of them singletons.

The clonotype originates from a woman in her forties or fifties with acute or convalescent COVID-19. What was sequenced was peripheral blood. The chain combines TRBV3-1 (or the pseudogene TRBV3-2) with TRBJ2-7; 8 positions agree with TRBD2. CDR3 sequence: CASSESGSGSYEQYF. DNA of the CDR3: TGTGCCAGCAGCGAAAGCGGGAGTGGATCCTACGAGCAGTACTTC.